These T cell receptor beta chains were read from a single sample in a study of Graves' ophthalmopathy and Graves' hyperthyroidism. TCRdb recomputed calls from the multiplex PCR reads with MiXCR, one row per CDR3 protein. The repertoire holds some 200,000 distinct CDR3 sequences, with under 30% as singletons. The source material was peripheral blood. These receptors all come from a man in his fifties or sixties with Graves' ophthalmopathy. CDR3s include the opening cysteine and the closing phenylalanine or tryptophan.

CDR3 length	V gene	J gene	CDR3 protein
13	TRBV12-3/TRBV12-4	TRBJ1-2	CASSLGTGTGYTF
17	TRBV12-3/TRBV12-4	TRBJ1-5	CASSLSGLKDSNQPQHF
15	TRBV28	TRBJ1-5	CASSLPDQINQPQHF
14	TRBV29-1	TRBJ2-7	CSVDSGFATYEQYF
12	TRBV28	TRBJ1-2	CASNSVPYGYTF
16	TRBV12-3/TRBV12-4	TRBJ2-2	CASSSQGGSNTGELFF
13	TRBV5-1	TRBJ2-4	CASSFGGVAIQYF
14	TRBV27	TRBJ1-6	CASSPRGFNSPLHF
14	TRBV12-3/TRBV12-4	TRBJ1-2	CASSLAGSNYGYTF
15	TRBV27	TRBJ1-5	CASSSGIGVGQPQHF
17	TRBV9	TRBJ2-5	CASSPGLANLGQETQYF
10	TRBV19	TRBJ1-5	CAAGYQPQHF
16	TRBV9	TRBJ1-6	CASSAGQGMMGSPLHF
13	TRBV28	TRBJ1-2	CASSLGQYYGYTF
14	TRBV7-2	TRBJ2-7	CASSLSPGSVEQYF
13	TRBV12-3/TRBV12-4	TRBJ2-7	CASRAGTKREQYF
13	TRBV20-1	TRBJ2-7	CSANLAGEYEQYF
13	TRBV12-3/TRBV12-4	TRBJ1-2	CASTPQWGSGYTF
13	TRBV6-2/TRBV6-3	TRBJ2-7	CASESLGRYEQYF
14	TRBV6-1	TRBJ2-7	CASSHQAGVYEQYF
15	TRBV2	TRBJ1-6	CARGGTSSYNSPLHF
11	TRBV6-5	TRBJ2-7	CASSTHYEQYF
15	TRBV24-1	TRBJ2-7	CATSDPTQEDRRQYF
16	TRBV6-4	TRBJ1-1	CASSDPETGGWTEAFF
17	TRBV6-5	TRBJ2-7	CASSYSGLMTGSYEQYF
13	TRBV6-2/TRBV6-3	TRBJ2-1	CASSYRDNNEQFF
16	TRBV28	TRBJ2-7	CASSGDGSGLGDEQYF